A selection of T cell receptor beta chains follows, all from one sample in a study of tumor-infiltrating lymphocytes in primary liver carcinoma. Using its own MiXCR run on the multiplex PCR reads, TCRdb lists one record per CDR3 protein. The sample has 100,000 to 150,000 distinct CDR3 sequences; less than 80% are singletons. Sequencing was done on a sample of liver tumor tissue from sampling region 1. All receptors derive from a woman aged 55-70 years with primary liver carcinoma and hepatitis B virus infection. Each CDR3 is given with its conserved first and last residue. Each record gives: V gene, J gene, clone size, D gene, CDR3 DNA, CDR3 protein. D genes are given only for firm matches. Part of the rows lack a size; the others show once, few, many or a class for expanded clones.

v_call: TRBV10-3
j_call: TRBJ2-7
clone_size: many
d_call: TRBD1
cdr3_nt: TGTGCCATCAGTGCCCCGGGACAGGGCACTCCCTACGAGCAGTACTTC
cdr3_aa: CAISAPGQGTPYEQYF

v_call: TRBV30
j_call: TRBJ2-7
clone_size: -
d_call: -
cdr3_nt: TGTGCCTGGAGTGCACAGGTCGGAGCCCAGCAGGACTTC
cdr3_aa: CAWSAQVGAQQDF

v_call: TRBV11-2
j_call: TRBJ1-1
clone_size: -
d_call: -
cdr3_nt: TGTGTCAGCAGGGATCGGGGTGAAGCTTTCTTT
cdr3_aa: CVSRDRGEAFF

v_call: TRBV6-6
j_call: TRBJ2-7
clone_size: many
d_call: TRBD1
cdr3_nt: TGTGCCAGCATGACGGGGGACAGGGTGGGCGAGCAGTACTTC
cdr3_aa: CASMTGDRVGEQYF

v_call: TRBV11-2
j_call: TRBJ2-5
clone_size: -
d_call: -
cdr3_nt: TGTGCCAGCAGGGCGCAGGAGGCACAAGAGACCCAGTATTTC
cdr3_aa: CASRAQEAQETQYF

v_call: TRBV11-2
j_call: TRBJ2-7
clone_size: medium-sized
d_call: TRBD2
cdr3_nt: TGTGCCAGCACGCGGGAGGTAGGTGGATCCTACGAGCAGTACTTC
cdr3_aa: CASTREVGGSYEQYF

v_call: TRBV5-6
j_call: TRBJ2-1
clone_size: -
d_call: -
cdr3_nt: TGTGCCAGCAACTTAATCGGGAGTCCGGTTAATGAGCAGTTCTTC
cdr3_aa: CASNLIGSPVNEQFF

v_call: TRBV18
j_call: TRBJ2-7
clone_size: few
d_call: -
cdr3_nt: TGTGCCAGCTCAAGGCCCGACAGACTCTACGAGCAGTACTTC
cdr3_aa: CASSRPDRLYEQYF

v_call: TRBV28
j_call: TRBJ1-1
clone_size: -
d_call: -
cdr3_nt: TGTGCCAGCAGGGCGTCGCTCGGCCAAGGCACTGAAGCTTTCTTT
cdr3_aa: CASRASLGQGTEAFF

v_call: TRBV12-3/TRBV12-4
j_call: TRBJ2-2
clone_size: -
d_call: TRBD2
cdr3_nt: TGTGCCAACAGCCCTCAAGCGGGGTGGAACACCGGGGGACTGTTTTTT
cdr3_aa: CANSPQAGWNTGGLFF

v_call: TRBV11-2
j_call: TRBJ2-1
clone_size: many
d_call: -
cdr3_nt: TGTGCCAGCAGCTTGGGCCTGAACCCCTACAATGAGCAGTTCTTC
cdr3_aa: CASSLGLNPYNEQFF